This TCR beta chain is drawn from a study of cytomegalovirus exposure and HLA in healthy donors. Overall study results and limits: V- and J-gene trimming of TCR beta was linked (in a later analysis) to a missense DCLRE1C variant.

This clone was found once. What it recognizes is unknown. The V segment lost 4 bases and the J segment 2 bases; nucleotides outside the gene matches: 16. Germline values: CDR1 SGDLS, CDR2 YYNGEE. The CDR3 is made up of 19 amino acids. PCR primers comprised 60 Vbeta and 13 Jbeta primers. Profiled with immunoSEQ multiplex PCR; TCRdb holds only in-frame clones, not every one. The sample lists 150,000 to 200,000 clones; around 80% were seen once. This TCR came from a boy aged 2 to 9 in good health and CMV-seronegative. Sample: PBMCs. J is TRBJ2-7 and V is TRBV9, with 12 bases aligning to TRBD1. The CDR3 here is CASSLPWDRGRTSPYEQYF. CDR3 in DNA: TGTGCCAGCAGCCTGCCATGGGACAGGGGGCGTACGAGCCCCTACGAGCAGTACTTC.